This TCR beta chain was observed in a study of blood T cell repertoires in COVID-19. Study as a whole: Samples came from the United States, Italy and Spain, spanning acute and convalescent COVID-19. PBMCs, B-cell-depleted T cells, or T cells were the source of the cDNA or gDNA that made up the material.

Original processing notes: For nucleated cells, counts were estimated from reference gene primer amplification. The table came from immunoSEQ multiplex PCR; TCRdb's copy has only in-frame clones and leaves some out. Clone size and V and J calls were adopted from that table, with D and trimming inferred from the DNA. In the table there are 76,000 or so clones, more than 65% of which are singletons. Germline CDR1 MDHEN, CDR2 SYDVKM. V dropped 6 bases and J dropped 7; count of bases not matched to a gene: 10. The CDR3 covers 14 residues. The sequence was collected from a man aged 50 or older with acute or convalescent COVID-19. The source material was peripheral blood. The V call is TRBV28, the J call TRBJ2-7; 9 nucleotides agree with TRBD1. The CDR3 protein is CASRSTGGRGEQYF. The DNA of the CDR3 is TGTGCCAGCAGATCCACAGGGGGCCGCGGTGAGCAGTACTTC.